Below, 7 T cell receptor beta chains from the same sample are listed, as sequenced in a study of OX40 agonist ivuxolimab in advanced cancers. TCRdb's table, derived via immunoSEQ multiplex PCR, lists solely in-frame clones and lacks some. This sample yields some 130,000 clones, of which roughly 91% are seen a single time; more than 0.9% belongs to the top ten. The material was CD4+ or CD8+ T cells sorted from blood, obtained in a trial of the OX40 agonist ivuxolimab. Receptors were obtained from an adult with an advanced solid tumor such as melanoma, head and neck, liver or kidney cancer.

As concerns this clone: Other DNA variants within this sample encode the same CDR3. The chain recombines TRBV18 with TRBJ1-1; D remains ambiguous. The CDR3 has 13 amino acids. Trimming pared 1 base from V and 1 base from J, leaving 4 bases between. Per germline, CDR1 KGHSH and CDR2 LQKENI. DNA for the CDR3: TGTGCCAGCTCACCACAGAAGAACACTGAAGCTTTCTTT. Translated, it gives CASSPQKNTEAFF.

This clone turned up a few times. The chain is built from TRBV5-6 and TRBJ1-6, with D possibly TRBD1 on 5 matching bases. The CDR3 covers 13 residues. Germline CDR1 and CDR2: SGHDT and YYEEEE. V was cut by 1 base and J by 10 bases, with 9 bases left in between. The CDR3 region is CASSLQGWSPLHF. The CDR3 DNA is TGTGCCAGCAGCTTGCAGGGATGGTCACCCCTCCACTTT.

This sequence joins TRBV7-2 and TRBJ1-6; maybe TRBD1 (5 bases). Trimming took 1 base from V and 6 from J, leaving 7 bases between them. In germline, CDR1 is SGHTA, CDR2 FQGNSA. CDR3 length: 14 amino acids. The DNA for the CDR3 is TGTGCCAGCAGCTTAGACAGGCGTAATTCACCCCTCCACTTT. Its translation: CASSLDRRNSPLHF.

This clone appeared a single time. The rearrangement links TRBV4-1 to TRBJ1-1; no clear D. Germline CDR1 reads MGHRA; CDR2 reads YSYEKL. V lost 1 base, J lost 2 bases, and 14 bases lay in between. The CDR3 is 16 residues long. This CDR3 is CASSQGRSRGNTEAFF. CDR3 coding DNA: TGCGCCAGCAGCCAAGGTCGTTCTCGGGGAAACACTGAAGCTTTCTTT.

CDR3 coding DNA: TGTGCCAGCAACCGGGTGGGGAATGAGCAGTTCTTC. Translating it yields CASNRVGNEQFF. The V call is TRBV2, the J call TRBJ2-1; D not resolved. V gave up 7 bases and J gave up 7 bases, with 11 bases separating them. CDR3 length equals 12 residues. Germline V gene sequence: CDR1 SNHLY, CDR2 FYNNEI.

The V and J genes are TRBV7-8 and TRBJ2-7, with 8 bases matching TRBD2. This CDR3 is built from 15 residues. The germline V gene encodes CDR1 SGHVS and CDR2 FQNEAQ. After removal of 0 bases from V and 5 bases from J, the junction contained 6 bases not matched to a gene. The CDR3 is CASSLARTSQNEQYF. In DNA, the CDR3 is TGTGCCAGCAGCTTAGCCCGGACTAGCCAGAACGAGCAGTACTTC. The full variable domain, with the rest looked up from reference TRBV7-8 and TRBJ2-7, is GAGVSQSPRYKVAKRGQDVALRCDPISGHVSLFWYQQALGQGPEFLTYFQNEAQLDKSGLPSDRFFAERPEGSVSTLKIQRTQQEDSAVYLCASSLARTSQNEQYFGPGTRLTVT.

The chain links TRBV7-2 to TRBJ2-6; 11 nucleotides agree with TRBD2. The length of the CDR3 is 18 residues. The J segment lost 1 base and the V segment lost 2 bases, leaving 4 bases of the junction unmatched. Germline CDR1 is SGHTA and CDR2 is FQGNSA. The CDR3 DNA reads as TGTGCCAGCAGCTTACTAGCGGGAGGAGGATCTGGGGCCAACGTCCTGACTTTC. Its protein product is CASSLLAGGGSGANVLTF.